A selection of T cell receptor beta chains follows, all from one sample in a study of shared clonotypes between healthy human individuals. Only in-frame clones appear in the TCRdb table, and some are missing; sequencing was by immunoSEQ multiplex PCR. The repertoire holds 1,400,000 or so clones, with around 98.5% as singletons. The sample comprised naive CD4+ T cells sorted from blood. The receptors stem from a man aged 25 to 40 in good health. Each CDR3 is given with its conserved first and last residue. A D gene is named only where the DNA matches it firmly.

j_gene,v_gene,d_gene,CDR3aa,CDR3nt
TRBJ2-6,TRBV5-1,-,CASSFDPNSGANVLTF,TGCGCCAGCAGCTTTGACCCGAACTCTGGGGCCAACGTCCTGACTTTC
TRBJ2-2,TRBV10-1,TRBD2,CASSERTSGNTGELFF,TGCGCCAGCAGTGAGAGGACTAGCGGGAACACCGGGGAGCTGTTTTTT
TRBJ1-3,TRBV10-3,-,CAPKGGNTIYF,TGTGCCCCTAAGGGGGGAAACACCATATATTTT
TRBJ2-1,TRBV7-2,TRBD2,CASSPGLEYNEQFF,TGTGCCAGCAGCCCCGGACTAGAGTACAATGAGCAGTTCTTC
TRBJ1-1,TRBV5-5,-,CASSSRVPGDTEAFF,TGTGCCAGCAGCAGCCGGGTCCCCGGGGACACTGAAGCTTTCTTT
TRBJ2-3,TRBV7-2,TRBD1,CASSLAAPGQGMTDTQYF,TGTGCCAGCAGCTTAGCGGCCCCGGGACAGGGTATGACAGATACGCAGTATTTT
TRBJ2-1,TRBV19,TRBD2,CASSLGTSIPSTSNEQFF,TGTGCCAGTAGTTTAGGGACTAGTATACCTTCTACTTCCAATGAGCAGTTCTTC
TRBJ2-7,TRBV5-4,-,CASSHEAAPSYEQYF,TGTGCCAGCAGCCACGAGGCGGCACCCTCCTACGAGCAGTACTTC
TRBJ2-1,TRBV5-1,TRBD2,CASRKAGGSSYNEQFF,TGCGCCAGCAGGAAGGCGGGAGGGAGCTCCTACAATGAGCAGTTCTTC
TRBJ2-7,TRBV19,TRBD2,CASSTTSGRAGEQYF,TGTGCCAGTAGTACCACTAGCGGGAGGGCGGGTGAGCAGTACTTC
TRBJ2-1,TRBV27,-,CASSLSPPTGFVSGNEQFF,TGTGCCAGCAGTTTATCCCCCCCCACAGGGTTTGTCAGTGGCAATGAGCAGTTCTTC
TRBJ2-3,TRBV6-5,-,CASKDRRGGTDTQYF,TGTGCCAGCAAGGATCGGAGGGGGGGAACAGATACGCAGTATTTT
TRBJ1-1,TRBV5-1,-,CASKRGSPERTEAFF,TGCGCCAGCAAGCGAGGGTCCCCTGAACGGACTGAAGCTTTCTTT
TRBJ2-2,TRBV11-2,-,CASSPYTGELFF,TGTGCCAGCAGCCCCTACACCGGGGAGCTGTTTTTT
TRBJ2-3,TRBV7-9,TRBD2,CASSKGLAGVRSTDTQYF,TGTGCCAGCAGTAAAGGACTAGCGGGAGTCCGTAGCACAGATACGCAGTATTTT